Reported below is one T cell receptor (beta chain). Its specific antigen is unknown. No base qualities exist here, and no much larger clone lies one base off it. These data are taken from a study of CD8 T cells in Susac syndrome (dated by TCRdb to the late 2010s). In the study overall: Whether CD8+ T cell activation and differentiation in Susac syndrome was antigen driven was tested using repertoire sequencing. The study compared CD8+ T cell repertoire clonality among around 11 healthy donors, around 14 Susac syndrome patients and fewer than 19 multiple sclerosis patients.

RNA was extracted with the RNeasy kit and roughly 0.45 to 1 ug was reverse transcribed using random hexamers. TCR beta CDR3 regions were amplified with the immunoSEQ multiplex PCR assay covering 54 Vbeta and 13 Jbeta segments. PCR amplification bias was corrected by using a synthetic template baseline for primer optimization and computational correction. On the study's bioinformatics: Reads were assigned to V, D and J genes according to IMGT and analyzed in immunoSEQ Analyzer, with only productive sequences retained. Clonality was computed as one minus Shannon entropy normalized by log2 of the number of productive unique sequences. Public and private clones were assessed among the 100 most prevalent clones of each patient and control. Clones were defined as Susac-specific when absent from the healthy and MS cohorts, from roughly 1,100 published viral clones and from other ImmuneACCESS disease sequences. The public reads were reprocessed in TCRdb via fastp at Q25 and MiXCR, keeping in-frame beta chains. Rows are unified per CDR3 protein, each entry keeping the most common DNA and genes. For this entry, the V and J calls and clone size follow TCRdb and not the study's own pipeline. The sample has fewer than 150,000 distinct CDR3 sequences on record, around nine tenths of them singletons. The top ten hold approximately 0.24% of the sample.

CDR3 length: 14 amino acids, cysteine to phenylalanine. Kept here is only the CDR3 DNA, which spans 42 bases and is read in frame from base 1. CDR1 is given as SGHVS and CDR2 as FNYEAQ, both from the germline V gene. Trimming takes 6 bases off V and 4 bases off J; junction bases not matched to a gene: 6. Peripheral blood CD8+ and CD4+ T cells from healthy donors, Susac syndrome patients and multiple sclerosis patients were profiled by high-throughput TCR beta sequencing. The multiple sclerosis controls were treatment-naive patients whose relapsing-remitting disease, either stable or active, fulfilled the revised McDonald criteria. CD8+ TEMRA cells were enriched by FACS, while bulk CD8+ and CD4+ T cells were purified by magnetic negative isolation. Blood was drawn into EDTA tubes, processed within 24 hours, and PBMCs were isolated by density gradient centrifugation. PBMCs intended for TCR sequencing were cryopreserved in liquid nitrogen and thawed later in a water bath at 37 degrees C. The sorted or isolated CD4+, CD8+ and CD8+ TEMRA cells had a purity of 90% or higher.

The paper's findings and limits, for the study overall: The number of individuals in the TCR sequencing and HLA analysis was recognized as being relatively small.

This receptor was obtained from a human donor with multiple sclerosis. The V and J genes are TRBV7-6 and TRBJ2-7, with 10 bases in between that match TRBD1. The specimen was CD8+ T cells from PBMCs. The DNA is as follows: TGTGCCAGCAGTACCCTGGGACAGGGGTACGAGCAGTACTTC. It specifies CASSTLGQGYEQYF.